These 5 T cell receptor beta chains originate from one sample sequenced in a study of cytomegalovirus exposure and HLA in healthy donors. Vbeta (60) and Jbeta (13) primers were used in the PCR. TCRdb keeps only in-frame clones here, not all; method: immunoSEQ multiplex PCR. The table records about 99,000 clones, 75% to 80% of them present only once. Material for sequencing was PBMCs. These receptors all stem from a man between 60 and 75 years old in good health and CMV-seropositive.

This clone has more than one count but fewer than ten. The rearrangement joins TRBV4-1 to TRBJ1-1; no definite D call. From germline, CDR1 is MGHRA and CDR2 YSYEKL. The CDR3 runs 14 residues. V was clipped by 0 bases and J by 1 base, with 6 bases between them. The CDR3 reads CASSQEEGNTEAFF. The DNA of the CDR3 is TGCGCCAGCAGCCAAGAGGAGGGGAACACTGAAGCTTTCTTT.

This clone was seen only a few times. The same CDR3 can be traced to other DNA sequences in this sample. The CDR3 bases are TGTGCCTGGAGTGTATTATACGAGCAGTACTTC. Protein: CAWSVLYEQYF. The genes are TRBV30 and TRBJ2-7; no clear D. Germline V CDR1 and CDR2: GTSNPN, SVGIG (reference sequence). V was shortened by 0 bases and J by 4 bases, with 4 bases between the two germline ends. This CDR3 comprises 11 residues.

This clone was seen only a few times. This rearrangement joins TRBV5-1 to TRBJ2-7, with D maybe TRBD2 (5 bases). The CDR3 is made up of 14 amino acids. CDR1 and CDR2 (germline): SGHRS, YFSETQ. Trimming removed 2 bases at V and 3 bases at J, with 12 bases between. The CDR3 reads CASSLELDYYEQYF. CDR3 nucleotide sequence: TGCGCCAGCAGCTTAGAACTAGACTACTACGAGCAGTACTTC.

J is TRBJ1-2 and V is TRBV6-5, with a possible D match to TRBD1 (6 bases). This CDR3 is built from 15 residues. Germline assignment: CDR1 MNHEY and CDR2 SVGAGI. V was pared by 5 bases and J by 2 bases, with 15 bases between. The CDR3 nucleotides are TGTGCCAGCAGTCAGACACAGGGTTACAACTATGGCTACACCTTC. Protein product: CASSQTQGYNYGYTF.

Concerning this clone: An end of the junction does not agree with germline; a read error may underlie this. The V and J genes are TRBV6-9 and TRBJ1-3, with a tentative D call TRBD1 (5 bases). The CDR3 spans 16 residues. CDR1 and CDR2 from the germline V gene are MNHGY and SVAAGI. The CDR3 reads CTSSYPRGRAGNTIYF. The CDR3 nucleotides read TGTACCAGCAGTTATCCCCGAGGCAGGGCCGGAAACACCATATATTTT.